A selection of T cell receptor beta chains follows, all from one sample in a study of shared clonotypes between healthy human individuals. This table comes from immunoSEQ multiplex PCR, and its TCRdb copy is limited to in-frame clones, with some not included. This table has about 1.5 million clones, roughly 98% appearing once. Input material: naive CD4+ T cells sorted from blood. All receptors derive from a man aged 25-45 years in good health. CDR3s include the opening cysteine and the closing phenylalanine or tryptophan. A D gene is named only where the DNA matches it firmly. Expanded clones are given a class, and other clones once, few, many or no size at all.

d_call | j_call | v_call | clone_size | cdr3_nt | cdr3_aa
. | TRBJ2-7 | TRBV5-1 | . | TGCGCCAGCAGCTTGGCCGGAATTGAGAGCGTGCAGTACTTC | CASSLAGIESVQYF
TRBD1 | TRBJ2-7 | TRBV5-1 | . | TGCGCCAGCAGCTTGGTAGCAGGGGGTGAGCAGTACTTC | CASSLVAGGEQYF
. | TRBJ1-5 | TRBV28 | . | TGTGCCAGCAACCTGATGGGGGGCGGTCAGCCCCAGCATTTT | CASNLMGGGQPQHF
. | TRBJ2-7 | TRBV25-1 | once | TGTGCCAGCAGTGGGGGCCTGGAGCAGTACTTC | CASSGGLEQYF
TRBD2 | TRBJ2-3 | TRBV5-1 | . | TGCGCCAGCAGCGAAGACCCGGGACTACAGTATTTT | CASSEDPGLQYF
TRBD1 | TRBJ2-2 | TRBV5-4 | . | TGTGCCAGCAGCGGACAGGGGGCCCGGCCCGGGGAGCTGTTTTTT | CASSGQGARPGELFF
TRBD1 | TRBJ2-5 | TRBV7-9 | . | TGTGCCAGCAGCACGGGACAGCAAGAGACCCAGTACTTC | CASSTGQQETQYF
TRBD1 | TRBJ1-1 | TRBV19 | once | TGTGCCAGTAGTATTAGGGGACAGGGAAACACTGAAGCTTTCTTT | CASSIRGQGNTEAFF
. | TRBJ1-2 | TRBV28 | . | TGTGCCAGCAGCCCCGCAGGGGATGGCTACACCTTC | CASSPAGDGYTF
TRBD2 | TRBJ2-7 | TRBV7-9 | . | TGTGCCAGCAGCGGCATTGAGGGCGGGGGATACGAGCAGTACTTC | CASSGIEGGGYEQYF
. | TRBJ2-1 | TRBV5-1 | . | TGCGCCAGCAGCTCAGGGCGAACCTACAATGAGCAGTTCTTC | CASSSGRTYNEQFF
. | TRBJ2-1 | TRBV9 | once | TGTGCCAGCAGCGAGGGCCATCTCTCCTACAATGAGCAGTTCTTC | CASSEGHLSYNEQFF
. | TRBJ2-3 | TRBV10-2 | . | TGCGCCAGCAGTGATGTGGGATCCACAGATACGCAGTATTTT | CASSDVGSTDTQYF
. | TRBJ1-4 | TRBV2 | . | TGTGCCAGCCAGGGACCGGATAATGAAAAACTGTTTTTT | CASQGPDNEKLFF
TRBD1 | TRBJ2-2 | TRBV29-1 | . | TGCAGCGCCGCAGGGGGCTGGACCGGGGAGCTGTTTTTT | CSAAGGWTGELFF
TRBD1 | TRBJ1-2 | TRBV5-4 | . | TGTGCCAGCAGCCCGCGACAGGGGGCGCGAGGCTACACCTTC | CASSPRQGARGYTF
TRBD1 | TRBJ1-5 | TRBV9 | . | TGTGCCAGCAGCGAAGACAGGGGACCCCTTCGAAGCAATCAGCCCCAGCATTTT | CASSEDRGPLRSNQPQHF
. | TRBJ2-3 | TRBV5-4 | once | TGTGCCAGCAGCTTCCCCCAGCTAGGAGGCACAGATACGCAGTATTTT | CASSFPQLGGTDTQYF
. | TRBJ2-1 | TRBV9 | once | TGTGCCAGCAGCGTAACGGCGGACCTGAATGAGCAGTTCTTC | CASSVTADLNEQFF
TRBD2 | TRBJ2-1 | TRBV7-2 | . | TGTGCCAGCAGCTTAGCCGGGCCGGGAGGGCGCAATGAGCAGTTCTTC | CASSLAGPGGRNEQFF
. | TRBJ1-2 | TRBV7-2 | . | TGTGCCAGCAGCTTAGACAGGATCTCACGGGGCTACACCTTC | CASSLDRISRGYTF
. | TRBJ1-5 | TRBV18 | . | TGTGCCAGCTCGGCAAAGGACAATCAGCCCCAGCATTTT | CASSAKDNQPQHF
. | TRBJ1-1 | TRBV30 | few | TGTGCCTGGAGTGTAAGTCAGGGGACTGAAGCTTTCTTT | CAWSVSQGTEAFF
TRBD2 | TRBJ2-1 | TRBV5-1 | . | TGCGCCAGCAGCTTGGGTTTGGGTAGCGGGCGATACAATGAGCAGTTCTTC | CASSLGLGSGRYNEQFF
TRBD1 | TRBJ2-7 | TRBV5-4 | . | TGTGCCAGCAGCGCTGACAGGGTTGACGAGCAGTACTTC | CASSADRVDEQYF
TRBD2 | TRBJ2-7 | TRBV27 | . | TGTGCCAGGGGACCAGAGCGGGGAGCCAGCGGGAGCTACGAGCAGTACTTC | CARGPERGASGSYEQYF
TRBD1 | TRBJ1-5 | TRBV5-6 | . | TGTGCCAGCAGCTTACACAGGGGGCCTCAGCCCCAGCATTTT | CASSLHRGPQPQHF
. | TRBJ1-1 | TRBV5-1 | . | TGCGCCAGCGGCCCGGAGTACACTGAAGCTTTCTTT | CASGPEYTEAFF
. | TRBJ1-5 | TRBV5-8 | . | TGTGCCAGCAGCTTAGCGGGCTTTCAGCCCCAGCATTTT | CASSLAGFQPQHF
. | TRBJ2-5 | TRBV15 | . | TGTGCCACCAGCAGAGAATTAGCGGCGGCCGGTACCCAGTACTTC | CATSRELAAAGTQYF
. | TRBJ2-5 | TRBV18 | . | TGTGCCAGCTCACCAGTTTCGGGGGGCCGAGAGACCCAGTACTTC | CASSPVSGGRETQYF
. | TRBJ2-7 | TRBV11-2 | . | TGTGCCAGCAGCCGAAGTACAGGGATAGAAGCCTACGAGCAGTACTTC | CASSRSTGIEAYEQYF
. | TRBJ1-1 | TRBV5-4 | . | TGTGCCAGCAGCCCAATCGACAGCATGAACACTGAAGCTTTCTTT | CASSPIDSMNTEAFF
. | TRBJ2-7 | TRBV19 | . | TGTGCCAGTAGTATAGGGGGTCTATCCCCCTACGAGCAGTACTTC | CASSIGGLSPYEQYF
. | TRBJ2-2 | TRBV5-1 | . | TGCGCCAGCAGCTCAGAGACTCTGAACACCGGGGAGCTGTTTTTT | CASSSETLNTGELFF
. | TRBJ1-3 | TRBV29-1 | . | TGCAGCGTTGATGTGGGGGGTGGAAACACCATATATTTT | CSVDVGGGNTIYF
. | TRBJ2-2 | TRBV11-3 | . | TGTGCCAGCAGCTTAGGTCGGGACACCGGGGAGCTGTTTTTT | CASSLGRDTGELFF